The rows below give T cell receptor beta chains drawn from one sample of a study of a mutant IDH1 vaccine in newly diagnosed glioma. What these receptors recognize is not known. Generated by immunoSEQ multiplex PCR, the TCRdb table keeps only in-frame clones and is missing some. Of roughly 34,000 clones in the sample, 90% are singletons; the top ten hold about 5.5%. The starting material was PBMCs, obtained from a glioma patient whose treatment included an IDH1 peptide vaccine. The receptors shown here come from a woman in her thirties or forties with glioma. The CDR3 runs from the conserved cysteine through the conserved F or W. A D gene is named only where the DNA matches it firmly. Clone size appears in some rows only: once, few, many, or a class for an expanded clone.

D,V,size,J,CDR3,DNA
.,TRBV4-1,few,TRBJ2-5,CASSQGGIQETQYF,TGCGCCAGCAGCCAAGGAGGGATCCAAGAGACCCAGTACTTC
.,TRBV7-9,.,TRBJ1-2,CASSAQAKSNYGYTF,TGTGCCAGCAGCGCACAGGCGAAATCTAACTATGGCTACACCTTC
.,TRBV4-2,.,TRBJ1-2,CASSQEDYNYGYTF,TGTGCCAGCAGCCAAGAGGACTATAACTATGGCTACACCTTC
.,TRBV28,.,TRBJ2-7,CASSLPRSYEQYF,TGTGCCAGCAGTTTGCCACGAAGCTACGAGCAGTACTTC
.,TRBV7-8,.,TRBJ2-7,CASGLGSYEQYF,TGTGCCAGCGGGTTGGGCTCCTACGAGCAGTACTTC
TRBD1,TRBV5-1,.,TRBJ1-5,CASSLRTGGDQPQHF,TGCGCCAGCAGCCTCCGGACAGGGGGCGATCAGCCCCAGCATTTT
.,TRBV6-6,.,TRBJ1-2,CASSVPGEGYTF,TGTGCCAGCAGTGTTCCAGGGGAGGGCTACACCTTC
TRBD1,TRBV6-5,.,TRBJ1-6,CASSRSQGGAEPLHF,TGTGCCAGCAGTCGATCACAGGGGGGCGCTGAACCCCTCCACTTT
.,TRBV6-5,.,TRBJ1-1,CASSSGQLNTEAFF,TGTGCCAGCAGTAGCGGACAGCTGAACACTGAAGCTTTCTTT
.,TRBV7-9,.,TRBJ2-4,CASSLADSLGGFGNIQYF,TGTGCCAGCAGCTTAGCTGACTCCCTTGGGGGGTTCGGAAACATTCAGTACTTC
.,TRBV2,.,TRBJ2-2,CASRPRTALGTGELFF,TGTGCCAGCAGACCCCGGACGGCTTTGGGCACCGGGGAGCTGTTTTTT
.,TRBV10-2,.,TRBJ1-1,CASSEFMNTEAFF,TGCGCCAGCAGTGAATTCATGAACACTGAAGCTTTCTTT
.,TRBV5-1,.,TRBJ1-1,CASSLAGAVTEAFF,TGCGCCAGCAGCTTGGCCGGGGCGGTCACTGAAGCTTTCTTT
TRBD2,TRBV28,once,TRBJ2-2,CASREERGPNTGELFF,TGTGCCAGCAGAGAAGAGCGGGGTCCGAACACCGGGGAGCTGTTTTTT
.,TRBV6-1,.,TRBJ2-4,CASSEEQVQYF,TGTGCCAGCAGTGAAGAACAAGTACAGTACTTC
TRBD1,TRBV2,.,TRBJ2-7,CASSERGPGQASYEQYF,TGTGCCAGCAGTGAAAGGGGCCCCGGACAGGCCTCCTACGAGCAGTACTTC
.,TRBV6-1,.,TRBJ2-1,CASSGILAGEQFF,TGTGCCAGCAGTGGGATTCTCGCGGGTGAGCAGTTCTTC
.,TRBV4-1,.,TRBJ2-7,CASSQVWGLAASEQYF,TGCGCCAGCAGCCAAGTCTGGGGGCTAGCGGCCTCCGAGCAGTACTTC
.,TRBV2,.,TRBJ2-5,CASSFDQIGETQYF,TGTGCCAGCAGCTTTGACCAAATAGGGGAGACCCAGTACTTC
TRBD1,TRBV6-6,.,TRBJ1-1,CASSFLTGENTEAFF,TGTGCCAGCAGTTTCCTGACAGGGGAGAACACTGAAGCTTTCTTT
.,TRBV2,.,TRBJ1-1,CASSVSIREAFF,TGTGCCAGCAGTGTATCGATCAGAGAAGCTTTCTTT
.,TRBV11-1,few,TRBJ1-6,CASSQRGSPLHF,TGTGCCAGCAGCCAACGAGGTTCACCCCTCCACTTT
TRBD1,TRBV10-3,.,TRBJ2-7,CAISARDRASEQYF,TGTGCCATCAGTGCCCGGGACAGGGCGTCCGAGCAGTACTTC
.,TRBV4-3,.,TRBJ1-4,CASSQDHRGGNEKLFF,TGCGCCAGCAGCCAAGATCACCGGGGGGGAAATGAAAAACTGTTTTTT
.,TRBV11-1,.,TRBJ2-5,CASSLQGYQETQYF,TGTGCCAGCAGCTTACAAGGGTACCAAGAGACCCAGTACTTC
.,TRBV7-8,.,TRBJ2-1,CASSLGRGSFSYNEQFF,TGTGCCAGCAGCTTAGGTCGGGGTTCCTTCTCCTACAATGAGCAGTTCTTC
TRBD2,TRBV4-2,once,TRBJ2-1,CASSQWRGSSYNEQFF,TGTGCCAGCAGCCAATGGCGGGGGAGCTCCTACAATGAGCAGTTCTTC
.,TRBV2,.,TRBJ1-1,CASSVVKAFF,TGTGCCAGCAGTGTTGTGAAAGCTTTCTTT
.,TRBV4-2,.,TRBJ1-3,CASSQDLYRFLSGNTIYF,TGTGCCAGCAGCCAGGACCTATACAGGTTCCTCTCTGGAAACACCATATATTTT
TRBD1,TRBV9,.,TRBJ1-2,CASSEGDRVGYTF,TGTGCCAGCAGCGAGGGGGACAGGGTGGGCTACACCTTC
.,TRBV5-1,.,TRBJ2-1,CASSQQGNEQFF,TGCGCCAGCAGCCAACAGGGCAATGAGCAGTTCTTC
.,TRBV7-9,medium-sized,TRBJ2-1,CASSLALGNEQFF,TGTGCCAGCAGCTTAGCGCTCGGCAATGAGCAGTTCTTC
.,TRBV2,.,TRBJ1-4,CASSAGFNEKLFF,TGTGCCAGCAGTGCGGGGTTTAATGAAAAACTGTTTTTT
TRBD2,TRBV5-1,.,TRBJ2-3,CASSFSGPQYF,TGCGCCAGCAGTTTTAGCGGGCCGCAGTATTTT
TRBD2,TRBV5-1,.,TRBJ2-2,CASQGLAGLNTGELFF,TGCGCCAGCCAGGGACTAGCGGGCTTGAACACCGGGGAGCTGTTTTTT
TRBD2,TRBV18,.,TRBJ2-7,CASSPQVTGTRVNEQYF,TGTGCCAGCTCACCCCAAGTCACCGGGACTAGAGTGAACGAGCAGTACTTC
TRBD2,TRBV6-5,.,TRBJ2-5,CASSYGLAGETQYF,TGTGCCAGCAGTTACGGACTAGCGGGGGAGACCCAGTACTTC
TRBD1,TRBV5-4,.,TRBJ1-4,CASSPDGQEATNEKLFF,TGTGCCAGCAGCCCGGACGGACAGGAGGCAACTAATGAAAAACTGTTTTTT
.,TRBV21-1,.,TRBJ2-3,CASSPRQGRTDTQYF,TGTGCCAGCAGCCCAAGACAGGGGCGCACAGATACGCAGTATTTT
.,TRBV5-1,.,TRBJ1-1,CASSLDGPREAFF,TGCGCCAGCAGCTTGGATGGACCCCGTGAAGCTTTCTTT
.,TRBV4-1,.,TRBJ1-2,CASSQEGARIVGYTF,TGCGCCAGCAGCCAAGAAGGTGCGAGGATCGTCGGCTACACCTTC